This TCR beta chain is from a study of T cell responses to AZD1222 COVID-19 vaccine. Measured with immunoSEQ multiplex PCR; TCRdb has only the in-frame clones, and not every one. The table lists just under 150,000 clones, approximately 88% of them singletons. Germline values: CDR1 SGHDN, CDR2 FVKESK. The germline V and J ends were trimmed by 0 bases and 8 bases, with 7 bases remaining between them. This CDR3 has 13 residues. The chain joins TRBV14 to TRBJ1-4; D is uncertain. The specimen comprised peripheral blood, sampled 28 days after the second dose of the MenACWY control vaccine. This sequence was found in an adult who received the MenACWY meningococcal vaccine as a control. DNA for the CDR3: TGTGCCAGCAGCCAAGATTTAGCCGAAAAACTGTTTTTT. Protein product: CASSQDLAEKLFF.